These 15 T cell receptor beta chains share one sample of origin, sequenced in a study of CD8+CD57+ T cells in acquired aplastic anemia. Patients picked for sequencing had shown CD8+CD57+ cell expansion detected by flow cytometry. TCR beta VDJ combinations and CDR3 sequences were profiled from genomic DNA. MiXCR, run by TCRdb on the reads, gives a single entry per CDR3 protein. The table lists some 150,000 distinct CDR3 sequences, around half of them singletons. Sequenced input: sorted CD4+, CD8+, or CD8+CD57+ T cells (not recorded which) from PBMCs. The receptors shown here come from a human donor with aplastic anemia.

The chain is built from TRBV12-3 or TRBV12-4 and TRBJ2-7, with D tentatively TRBD1 (6 bases). V lost 5 bases, J lost 6 bases, and 29 bases lay in between. The CDR3 loop spans 18 amino acids. The CDR3: CASSALFTGYFTSGEQYF. Here the CDR3 DNA reads TGTGCCAGCAGTGCCCTTTTTACAGGGTATTTTACTTCGGGCGAGCAGTACTTC.

The chain links TRBV20-1 to TRBJ2-5, with 7 positions matching TRBD2. CDR3 size: 13 residues. The V gene end was trimmed by 5 bases and the J gene end by 2 bases; junction bases not matched to a gene: 5. CDR1 and CDR2 from the germline V gene are DFQATT and SNEGSKA (reference sequence). CDR3 DNA: TGCAGTGCTCCCCGGACTAGTCAAGAGACCCAGTACTTC. As protein: CSAPRTSQETQYF.

The chain employs TRBV7-9 and TRBJ1-6, with a tentative D call TRBD1 (5 bases). CDR1 is SEHNR and CDR2 is FQNEAQ in the germline V gene (reference sequence). The CDR3 is made up of 15 amino acids. Between the trimmed V and J ends, which lost 4 bases and 13 bases, there was a span of 20 bases. CDR3 nucleotide sequence: TGTGCCAGCAGCTCATACCGGGAGCCAGGGTCGCCCCTCCACTTT. Translating it yields CASSSYREPGSPLHF.

The chain combines TRBV11-2 with TRBJ2-6; D is unresolved. Germline V gene lookup returns CDR1 SGHAT and CDR2 FQNNGV. The CDR3 has 16 residues. Trimming took 1 base from V and 4 from J, leaving 11 bases between them. In DNA form, the CDR3 reads TGTGCCAGCAGCTTAGGCGTAGGCTCGGGGGCCAACGTCCTGACTTTC. As protein: CASSLGVGSGANVLTF.

This clonotype came up a few times. A much more abundant neighbour one base away suggests this may be a read error. V and J are TRBV4-2 and TRBJ1-1; 7 positions match TRBD1. CDR3 length equals 20 residues. The V segment lost 3 bases and the J segment 4 bases; nucleotides outside the gene matches: 23. Germline values: CDR1 LGHNA, CDR2 YNFKEQ. CDR3 nucleotides: TGTGCCAGCAGCCACCCCACAGGAATGTACACAGGGGAGGGGATCACTGAAGCTTTCTTT. It codes for CASSHPTGMYTGEGITEAFF.

The table lists this clonotype with many counts. The rearrangement uses TRBV7-6 and TRBJ2-6; D unresolved. Germline values: CDR1 SGHVS, CDR2 FNYEAQ. V was shortened by 5 bases and J by 0 bases, with 8 bases between the two germline ends. This CDR3 has 15 residues. This chain's CDR3 is CASSPGPSGANVLTF. The CDR3 DNA follows: TGTGCCAGCAGCCCAGGTCCCTCTGGGGCCAACGTCCTGACTTTC.

This clonotype has just one count. The genes are TRBV19 and TRBJ1-1, with TRBD1 matching over 8 bases. The CDR3 loop spans 11 amino acids. V gave up 7 bases and J gave up 9 bases; unmatched junction bases: 4. Germline values: CDR1 LNHDA, CDR2 SQIVND (reference sequence). In DNA form, the CDR3 reads TGTGCCAGTATGAGGACAGGGAAAGCTTTCTTT. The encoded protein is CASMRTGKAFF. The full variable domain, with the rest looked up from reference TRBV19 and TRBJ1-1, is DGGITQSPKYLFRKEGQNVTLSCEQNLNHDAMYWYRQDPGQGLRLIYYSQIVNDFQKGDIAEGYSVSREKKESFPLTVTSAQKNPTAFYLCASMRTGKAFFGQGTRLTVV.

The chain combines TRBV2 with TRBJ2-2, with no clear D. Germline values: CDR1 SNHLY, CDR2 FYNNEI. This CDR3 has 12 amino acids. V was cut by 10 bases and J by 4 bases, with 10 bases left in between. CDR3 DNA sequence: TGTGCCACCGAAAGGGTCACCGGGGAGCTGTTTTTT. Its translation is CATERVTGELFF.

This clonotype was recorded many times. This chain links TRBV10-3 with TRBJ2-7; a possible D gene is TRBD1 (6 bases). This CDR3 spans 15 amino acids. With 6 bases removed from V and 4 bases from J, the gap between germline ends came to 19 bases. The germline CDR1 and CDR2 sequences are ENHRY and SYGVKD. The CDR3 loop reads CAISYEAGVSYEQYF. The CDR3 coding sequence is TGTGCCATCAGCTATGAAGCAGGGGTTTCTTACGAGCAGTACTTC.

The chain employs TRBV7-8 and TRBJ1-2; no clear D gene. Per the germline V gene, CDR1 is SGHVS and CDR2 is FQNEAQ. The V gene lost 0 bases and the J gene lost 7 bases, with 9 bases spanning the gap. There are 13 residues in the CDR3. The CDR3: CASSLALSGGYTF. CDR3 bases: TGTGCCAGCAGCTTAGCCTTATCGGGTGGCTACACCTTC.

The table lists this clonotype with a count of one. The J gene is TRBJ2-7, the V gene TRBV2; TRBD1 agrees at 10 bases. Germline V gene lookup returns CDR1 SNHLY and CDR2 FYNNEI. Trimming took 6 bases from V and 3 from J; bases not matched to a gene: 5. The CDR3 has 14 amino acids. The chain's CDR3 is CASSWDRGGYEQYF. DNA for the CDR3: TGTGCCAGCAGCTGGGACAGGGGCGGCTACGAGCAGTACTTC.

This chain uses TRBV25-1 with TRBJ1-5; no clear D. Trimming removed 3 bases from V and 7 bases from J, with 7 bases in between. The CDR3 is made up of 12 amino acids. In germline, CDR1 is MGHDK, CDR2 SYGVNS. The CDR3: CASSDSTQPQHF. Here the CDR3 DNA reads TGTGCCAGCAGTGACTCTACGCAGCCCCAGCATTTT.

CDR3 DNA sequence: TGTGCCACCAGCACCTACACCAGAGATACGCAGTATTTT. Protein product: CATSTYTRDTQYF. The chain combines TRBV15 with TRBJ2-3; D gene ambiguous. The V and J ends lost 4 bases and 5 bases respectively, with 10 bases between them. This CDR3 has 13 amino acids. Germline CDR1 is LNHNV and CDR2 is YYDKDF (reference sequence).

This clonotype was detected many times. The gene calls are TRBV15 and TRBJ1-1; 9 bases fit TRBD1. Germline V gene data show CDR1 as LNHNV and CDR2 as YYDKDF (reference sequence). The V gene end was trimmed by 4 bases and the J gene end by 9 bases; junction bases not matched to a gene: 9. This CDR3 region has 14 residues. CDR3 loop: CATSTRGTGRQAFF. The CDR3, as DNA: TGTGCCACCAGCACCAGAGGGACAGGGCGGCAAGCTTTCTTT.

The chain joins TRBV7-9 to TRBJ1-3; weak D call: TRBD1 (5 bases). Germline V gene sequence: CDR1 SEHNR, CDR2 FQNEAQ (reference sequence). Trimming removed 4 bases from V and 4 bases from J, with 8 bases in between. CDR3 size: 13 residues. The CDR3 loop reads CASSSDRGNTIYF. CDR3 in DNA: TGTGCCAGCAGCTCCGACAGAGGAAACACCATATATTTT.